Given below is one TCR beta chain in context. The antigen it recognizes is unknown. Per-base qualities were not stored, and no clone one base away is much larger. Separate from the approximately 700-subject first cohort, the validation cohort of roughly 120 subjects was the group to which the donors belonged. Libraries were constructed by the immunoSEQ multiplex PCR assay. The authors processed their data as follows. A statistical classification framework was built for diagnosing cytomegalovirus status from the catalog of TCR beta chain sequences. The clones in this table, taken by TCRdb from immuneACCESS, are in-frame only. Not every clone is retained; where verified, under half of the shortfall comes from an unresolved V gene, and the cause of the rest is unknown. V and J calls and clone size follow that table, whereas D and trimming were derived from the DNA. The sample has 92,000 or so clones on record, 95% to 98% of them singletons. The ten largest clones add up to 0.6% to 0.85% of the sample.

Compared with germline, V lacks 4 bases and J lacks 5 bases; bases without a gene match: 8. The cysteine opens and the phenylalanine closes a CDR3 of 15 amino acids. The DNA shown is the 45-base CDR3, in frame from base 1. CDR1 SGHVS and CDR2 FNYEAQ were looked up in the germline V gene. These data are taken from a study of cytomegalovirus exposure and HLA in healthy donors (dated by TCRdb to 2015 to 2018). For the wider study: According to a later analysis, one platform produced both the 120 validation repertoires and the 730 or so repertoires of the first cohort. Besides the first cohort of approximately 670 subjects, a separate validation cohort made up of 120 different subjects was used. The study was designed to test whether signatures of past pathogen exposure could be identified by cataloging public T cell receptors. To predict cytomegalovirus infection status, the study combined high-throughput TCR immunosequencing, statistical association of individual TCRs with disease status, and machine learning.

Here is what the overall study found, with its caveats: Cytomegalovirus status was reported to be diagnosed by the classifier with high specificity and sensitivity in both the original and validation cohorts. The study gave a list of some 150 TCR beta chains associated with cytomegalovirus. In a later analysis, TCRs clustered in the first cohort were found to also tend to co-occur in the roughly 120 validation repertoires, with 85% to 95% of cluster scores above 0. According to the authors, the approach could potentially be generalized to other disease states and immunological phenotypes. The validation cohort had no HLA typing available for a later analysis, so co-occurrence within that cohort was assessed over all 120 or so repertoires. In vitro tests confirmed that three of the cytomegalovirus-associated TCR beta chains recognize cytomegalovirus antigens. Most TCR sequences were observed very rarely across donors, whereas some public TCRs were present in many individuals.

This clonotype originated in a man in his late teens or twenties in good health and CMV-seronegative. Here the chain combines TRBV7-6 and TRBJ2-1, with 7 bases in between that match TRBD2. The sequenced material came from PBMCs. DNA sequence: TGTGCCAGCAGCTCAGATCCCGGGACTAACAATGAGCAGTTCTTC. This is translated as CASSSDPGTNNEQFF.